Following are 17 T cell receptor beta chains from one sample sequenced in a study of blood T cell repertoires in COVID-19. The table came from immunoSEQ multiplex PCR; TCRdb's copy has only in-frame clones and leaves some out. This sample has about 50,000 clones, with 83% found just once. Specimen: peripheral blood. The receptors were gathered from a human donor in a cohort sampled during active COVID-19.

The chain joins TRBV24-1 to TRBJ2-3; 9 bases are a match to TRBD2. The length of the CDR3 is 18 residues. Unmatched junction bases numbered 9, after V lost 3 bases and J lost 0 bases. Germline CDR1 reads KGHDR; CDR2 reads SFDVKD. The CDR3 DNA reads as TGTGCCACCAGTGATGCCCCCGGGACTAGCCTTAGCACAGATACGCAGTATTTT. This gives the protein CATSDAPGTSLSTDTQYF.

The rearrangement uses TRBV24-1 and TRBJ1-2; the match to TRBD1 covers 11 bases. With 2 bases clipped from V and 12 bases from J, the junction kept 4 bases outside the gene matches. Germline CDR1 reads KGHDR; CDR2 reads SFDVKD. The CDR3 totals 13 residues. CDR3 loop: CATSDWDRGSHTF. CDR3 DNA sequence: TGTGCCACCAGTGATTGGGACAGGGGGAGTCACACCTTC.

This sequence joins TRBV5-4 and TRBJ1-2; tentatively, D is TRBD1 (6 bases). The germline V gene has CDR1 SGHNT and CDR2 YYREEE (reference sequence). V lost 6 bases and J 3 bases, leaving 15 bases between the germline ends. CDR3 length: 14 amino acids. CDR3 amino acids: CASTWGQGYYGYTF. Here the CDR3 DNA reads TGTGCCAGCACCTGGGGGCAGGGCTACTATGGCTACACCTTC.

This clone appeared a single time. The chain recombines TRBV11-2 with TRBJ2-1; perhaps TRBD2 as D (7 bases). V was pared by 3 bases and J by 8 bases, with 14 bases between. Per the germline V gene, CDR1 is SGHAT and CDR2 is FQNNGV. This CDR3 is 14 amino acids long. The CDR3, as DNA: TGTGCCAGCAGCTTCCGGGGGGCTATGGATGAGCAGTTCTTC. This encodes CASSFRGAMDEQFF.

CDR3 DNA: TGTGCCAGCAGCCAGGTCGGGACTACTTACAATGAGCAGTTCTTC. It specifies CASSQVGTTYNEQFF. This chain uses TRBV4-2 with TRBJ2-1; 7 bases align to TRBD2. This CDR3 contains 15 residues. With V trimmed by 3 bases and J by 4 bases, 6 bases remained unmatched. Looked up from germline, CDR1 is LGHNA and CDR2 is YNFKEQ.

The chain couples TRBV5-5 to TRBJ1-2; D is undetermined. The V gene lost 0 bases and the J gene lost 4 bases, with 13 bases spanning the gap. Germline V CDR1 and CDR2: SGHKS, YYEKEE (reference sequence). This CDR3 is built from 15 residues. The DNA of the CDR3 is TGTGCCAGCAGCTTGGGATTAAGAGGTGGCTATGGCTACACCTTC. Amino acid sequence: CASSLGLRGGYGYTF. Full variable domain (missing parts from reference TRBV5-5 and TRBJ1-2): DAGVTQSPTHLIKTRGQQVTLRCSPISGHKSVSWYQQVLGQGPQFIFQYYEKEERGRGNFPDRFSARQFPNYSSELNVNALLLGDSALYLCASSLGLRGGYGYTFGSGTRLTVV.

This clone was recorded once. A read error may produce the germline difference seen at one junction end. The chain couples TRBV5-4 to TRBJ1-2, with 7 positions matching TRBD1. Per germline, CDR1 SGHNT and CDR2 YYREEE (reference sequence). The length of the CDR3 is 12 residues. CDR3 nucleotides: TGTGCCAGCAGCCAAAGGACAGGAGGAGCGGACTTC. Protein sequence: CASSQRTGGADF.

The chain uses TRBV6-5 and TRBJ1-1; 7 bases are a match to TRBD1. Germline V gives CDR1 MNHEY, CDR2 SVGAGI. The CDR3 length is 15 residues. Unmatched junction bases numbered 9, after V lost 4 bases and J lost 4 bases. CDR3 coding DNA: TGTGCCAGCAGTTCACAGGGGTCGGGAAGCACTGAAGCTTTCTTT. It codes for CASSSQGSGSTEAFF.

This rearrangement joins TRBV19 to TRBJ1-4; D call uncertain. V dropped 3 bases and J dropped 8 bases, with 13 bases sitting between them. The CDR3 length is 14 residues. Germline values: CDR1 LNHDA, CDR2 SQIVND (reference sequence). This CDR3 reads CASSIRGLNEKLFF. The CDR3 region has the DNA TGTGCCAGTAGTATTCGAGGTCTCAACGAAAAACTGTTTTTT.

The rearrangement uses TRBV6-4 and TRBJ2-3, with D possibly being TRBD1 (7 bases). The V end lost 2 bases, the J end lost 6 bases, and 15 bases lay between the germline ends. This CDR3 spans 15 amino acids. Germline V gene lookup returns CDR1 MRHNA and CDR2 SNTAGT. The CDR3 here is CASSDRQGGLDTQYF. As DNA, the CDR3 is TGTGCCAGCAGTGACCGGCAGGGGGGTTTGGATACGCAGTATTTT.

The rearrangement links TRBV5-1 to TRBJ2-7; TRBD1 might be the D (5 bases). Trimming pared 1 base from V and 6 bases from J, leaving 11 bases between. CDR1 SGHRS and CDR2 YFSETQ come from the germline V gene. This CDR3 has 13 residues. The CDR3 DNA reads TGCGCCAGCAGCTTGTTTAGGGGCGGCGAGCAGTACTTC. It translates to CASSLFRGGEQYF.

This clone was seen a single time. The chain is built from TRBV27 and TRBJ2-7, with 8 bases that match TRBD1. The CDR3 has 14 amino acids. Per germline, CDR1 MNHEY and CDR2 SMNVEV (reference sequence). J gave up 7 bases and V 4 bases, and 9 bases lay outside the gene matches. DNA of the CDR3: TGTGCCAGCAGTTCCATCCAGGGGGCTGAAGAGCAGTACTTC. It is translated as CASSSIQGAEEQYF.

In this sample, this clone turned up a few times. This chain links TRBV9 with TRBJ1-1; D is unresolved. Germline lookup yields CDR1 SGDLS and CDR2 YYNGEE. The CDR3 has 15 residues. V lost 0 bases and J lost 7, with 16 bases in between. CDR3 amino acids: CASSVGASGIYEAFF. CDR3 DNA sequence: TGTGCCAGCAGCGTAGGGGCTTCGGGGATTTATGAAGCTTTCTTT.

The V call is TRBV7-2, the J call TRBJ1-6; 7 bases match TRBD1. V trimming: 1 base; J trimming: 14 bases; junction bases outside the gene matches: 2. This CDR3 region has 12 residues. Germline lookup yields CDR1 SGHTA and CDR2 FQGNSA. CDR3 nucleotides: TGTGCCAGCAGCTTAGGGCAGGGGGCCCTCCACTTT. Its protein is CASSLGQGALHF.

The V gene is TRBV18, the J gene TRBJ2-1, with 7 bases that match TRBD2. Trimming took 3 bases from V and 4 from J; bases not matched to a gene: 3. Germline V gene lookup returns CDR1 KGHSH and CDR2 LQKENI. CDR3 length: 14 amino acids. CDR3 loop: CASSPGLQYNEQFF. CDR3 DNA sequence: TGTGCCAGCTCACCGGGACTACAATACAATGAGCAGTTCTTC. Full variable domain (rest looked up from reference TRBV18 and TRBJ2-1): NAGVMQNPRHLVRRRGQEARLRCSPMKGHSHVYWYRQLPEEGLKFMVYLQKENIIDESGMPKERFSAEFPKEGPSILRIQQVVRGDSAAYFCASSPGLQYNEQFFGPGTRLTVL.

This clone was seen a few times. The chain carries TRBV5-1 and TRBJ1-4, with no clear D. Germline loops: CDR1 SGHRS, CDR2 YFSETQ. Trimming removed 0 bases at V and 6 bases at J, with 12 bases between. This CDR3 has 15 amino acids. This CDR3 is CASSLEQLHDEKLFF. The CDR3 nucleotides read TGCGCCAGCAGCTTGGAACAGCTCCACGATGAAAAACTGTTTTTT.

In this sample, this clone turned up once. The gene calls are TRBV30 and TRBJ1-1; weak D call: TRBD1 (6 bases). Germline loops: CDR1 GTSNPN, CDR2 SVGIG (reference sequence). The CDR3 is 11 amino acids. V dropped 4 bases and J dropped 5 bases, with 8 bases sitting between them. The DNA for the CDR3 is TGTGCCTGGACAGGGGCGACTGAAGCTTTCTTT. Protein: CAWTGATEAFF.